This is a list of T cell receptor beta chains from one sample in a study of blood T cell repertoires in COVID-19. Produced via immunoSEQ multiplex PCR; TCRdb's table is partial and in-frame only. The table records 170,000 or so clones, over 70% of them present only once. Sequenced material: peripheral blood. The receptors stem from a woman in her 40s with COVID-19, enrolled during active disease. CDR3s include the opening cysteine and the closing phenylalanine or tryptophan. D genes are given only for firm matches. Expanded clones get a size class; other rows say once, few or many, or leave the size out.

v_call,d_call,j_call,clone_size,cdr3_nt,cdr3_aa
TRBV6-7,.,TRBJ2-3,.,TGTGCCAGCAGTTATGTAGTGGATACGCAGTATTTT,CASSYVVDTQYF
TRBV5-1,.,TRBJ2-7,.,TGCGCCAGCAGCTTGGAGGACAATCACGAGCAGTACTTC,CASSLEDNHEQYF
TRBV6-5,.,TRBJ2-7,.,TGTGCCAGCAGTCCCCCGGGCGAGCAGTACTTC,CASSPPGEQYF
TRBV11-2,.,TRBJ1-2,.,TGTGCCAGCAGCTTAGGGGGCAGGGATTGGGGCTATGGCTACACCTTC,CASSLGGRDWGYGYTF
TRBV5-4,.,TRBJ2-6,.,TGTGCCAGCAGCCGACAGAGCTCTGGGGCCAACGTCCTGACTTTC,CASSRQSSGANVLTF
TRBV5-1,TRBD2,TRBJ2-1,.,TGCGCCAGCAGCTTGGTTCAGGGAGGGAGGACACACGGCAATGAGCAGTTCTTC,CASSLVQGGRTHGNEQFF
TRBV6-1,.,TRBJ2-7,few,TGTGCCAGCCTATCGGGATCCGGCTCCTACGAGCAGTACTTC,CASLSGSGSYEQYF
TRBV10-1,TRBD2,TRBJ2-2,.,TGCGCCACCGGGGGGTCGAACACCGGGGAGCTGTTTTTT,CATGGSNTGELFF
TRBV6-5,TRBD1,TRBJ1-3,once,TGTGCCAGCAGCGCAGGGGGCGCGGGTGGAAACACCATATATTTT,CASSAGGAGGNTIYF
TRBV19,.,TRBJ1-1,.,TGTGCCAGTAGTCCCCCTCGCGGGAGGGGGTCTTTTTGGGCTTTCTTT,CASSPPRGRGSFWAFF
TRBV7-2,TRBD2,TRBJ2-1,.,TGTGCCAGCAGCTTTAGCGGGAGTGGCTACAATGAGCAGTTCTTC,CASSFSGSGYNEQFF
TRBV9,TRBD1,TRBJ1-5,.,TGTGCCAGCAGCGCCCGGGACAGGGCGGCAATACGCAATCAGCCCCAGCATTTT,CASSARDRAAIRNQPQHF
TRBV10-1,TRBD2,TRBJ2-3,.,TGCGCCAGCAGTGAGCTAGCGGGGGGCCGGGGCACAGATACGCAGTATTTT,CASSELAGGRGTDTQYF
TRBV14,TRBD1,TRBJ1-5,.,TGTGCCAGCAGCCAAGATGCCGGGACAGTAAATCAGCCCCAGCATTTT,CASSQDAGTVNQPQHF
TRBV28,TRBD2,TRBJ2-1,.,TGTGCCAGCAGCTCCCCGGGACTAGCGGTGAATGAGCAGTTCTTC,CASSSPGLAVNEQFF
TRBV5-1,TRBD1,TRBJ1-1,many,TGCGCCAGCAGCTTGGGCGACAGGGGGCTGTCGGCGAACACTGAAGCTTTCTTT,CASSLGDRGLSANTEAFF
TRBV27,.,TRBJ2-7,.,TGTGCCAGCAGTTCCGTTGGGGGGTTTTCCTACGAGCAGTACTTC,CASSSVGGFSYEQYF